A selection of T cell receptor beta chains follows, all from one sample in a study of T-cell reconstitution after alpha-beta-depleted transplantation in children. TCRdb ran MiXCR on the PCR reads and lists one entry per CDR3 protein. The sample lists approximately 390,000 distinct CDR3 sequences, approximately 10% occurring once. This specimen consisted of PBMCs from the stem cell graft donor, obtained from the stem cell graft. Every receptor here comes from a human donor who donated a stem cell graft to a child with acute myeloid leukemia. CDR3s include the opening cysteine and the closing phenylalanine or tryptophan.

CASPRKQFF	TRBV21-1
CASSPRAGGQETQYF	TRBV18
CASSLASTVTNYGYTF	TRBV5-5
CASSFLPSRRGRTGELFF	TRBV11-2
CAVGQEINSPLHF	TRBV7-7
CASSLLTGASYEQYF	TRBV7-2
CSARTADPNQPQHF	TRBV20-1
CASSQPTGAGANVLTF	TRBV4-2
CASSLGLAGESGETQYF	TRBV5-1
CASSLAFTGGTEKLFF	TRBV7-2
CSAVVQLAPYEQYF	TRBV20-1
CASSSGTASEKLFF	TRBV25-1
CSVPGQGRETQYF	TRBV29-1
CASSLLAQRTDTQYF	TRBV5-1
CASSWDGDYEQYF	TRBV5-1
CASSPQGGADTQYF	TRBV12-3/TRBV12-4
CASSNYRGRGDTEAFF	TRBV19
CASSWVPTPPNEQFF	TRBV28
CASSYLQGGTDTQYF	TRBV6-5
CASSLLRDDPGYTF	TRBV11-2
CASSLNGLRGDIRETQYF	TRBV11-1
CASSQGDDTEAFF	TRBV3-1
CAISEHGQENNEQFF	TRBV10-3
CASSYRAGTPGELFF	TRBV6-5
CSVDGQVQETQYF	TRBV29-1
CASSVRPREHEQFF	TRBV27
CSAGLAGGRYYEQYF	TRBV20-1
CSAGSGANVLTF	TRBV20-1
CASSSTQGLTDTQYF	TRBV12-3/TRBV12-4